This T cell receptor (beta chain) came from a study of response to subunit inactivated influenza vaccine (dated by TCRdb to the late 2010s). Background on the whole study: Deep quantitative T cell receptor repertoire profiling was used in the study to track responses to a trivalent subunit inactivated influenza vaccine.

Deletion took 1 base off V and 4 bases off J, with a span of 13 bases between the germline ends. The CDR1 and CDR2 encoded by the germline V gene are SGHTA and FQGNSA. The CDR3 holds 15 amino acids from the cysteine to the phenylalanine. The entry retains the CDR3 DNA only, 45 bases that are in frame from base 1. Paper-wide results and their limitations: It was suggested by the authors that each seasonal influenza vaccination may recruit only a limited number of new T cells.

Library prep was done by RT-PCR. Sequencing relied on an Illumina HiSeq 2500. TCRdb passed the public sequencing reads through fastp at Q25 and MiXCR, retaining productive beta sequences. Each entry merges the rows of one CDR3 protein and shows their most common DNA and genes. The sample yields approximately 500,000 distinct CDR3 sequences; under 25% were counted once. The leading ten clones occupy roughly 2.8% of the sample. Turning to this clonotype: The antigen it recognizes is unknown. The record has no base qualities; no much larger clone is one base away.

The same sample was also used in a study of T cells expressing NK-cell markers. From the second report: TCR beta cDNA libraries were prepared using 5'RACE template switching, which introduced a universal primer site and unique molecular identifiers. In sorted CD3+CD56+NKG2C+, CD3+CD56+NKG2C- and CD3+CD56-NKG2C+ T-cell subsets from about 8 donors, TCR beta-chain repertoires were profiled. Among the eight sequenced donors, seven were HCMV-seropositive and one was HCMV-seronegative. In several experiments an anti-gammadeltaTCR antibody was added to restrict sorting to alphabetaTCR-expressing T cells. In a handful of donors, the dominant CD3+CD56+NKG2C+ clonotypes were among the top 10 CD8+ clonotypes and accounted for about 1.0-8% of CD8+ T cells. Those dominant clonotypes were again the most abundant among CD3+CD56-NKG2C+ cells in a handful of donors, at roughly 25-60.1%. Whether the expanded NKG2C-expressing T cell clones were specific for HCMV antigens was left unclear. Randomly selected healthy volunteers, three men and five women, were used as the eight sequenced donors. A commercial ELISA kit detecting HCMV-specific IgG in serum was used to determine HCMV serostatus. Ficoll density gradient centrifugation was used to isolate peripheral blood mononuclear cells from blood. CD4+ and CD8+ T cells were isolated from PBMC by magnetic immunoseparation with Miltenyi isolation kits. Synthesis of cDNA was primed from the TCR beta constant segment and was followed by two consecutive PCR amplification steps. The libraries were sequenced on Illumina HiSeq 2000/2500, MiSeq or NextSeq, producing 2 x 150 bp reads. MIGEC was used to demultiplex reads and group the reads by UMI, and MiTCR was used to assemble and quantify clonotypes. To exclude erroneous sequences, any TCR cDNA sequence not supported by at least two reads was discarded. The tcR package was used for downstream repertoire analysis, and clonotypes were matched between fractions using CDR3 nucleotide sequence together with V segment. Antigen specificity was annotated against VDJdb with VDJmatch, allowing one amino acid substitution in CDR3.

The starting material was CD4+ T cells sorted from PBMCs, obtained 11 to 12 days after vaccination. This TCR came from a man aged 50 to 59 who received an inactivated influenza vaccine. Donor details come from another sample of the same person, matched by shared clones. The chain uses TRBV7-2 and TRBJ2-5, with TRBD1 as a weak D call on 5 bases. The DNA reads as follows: TGTGCCAGCAGCTTAGGTTCGGCAGGGCGAGAGACCCAGTACTTC. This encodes CASSLGSAGRETQYF.